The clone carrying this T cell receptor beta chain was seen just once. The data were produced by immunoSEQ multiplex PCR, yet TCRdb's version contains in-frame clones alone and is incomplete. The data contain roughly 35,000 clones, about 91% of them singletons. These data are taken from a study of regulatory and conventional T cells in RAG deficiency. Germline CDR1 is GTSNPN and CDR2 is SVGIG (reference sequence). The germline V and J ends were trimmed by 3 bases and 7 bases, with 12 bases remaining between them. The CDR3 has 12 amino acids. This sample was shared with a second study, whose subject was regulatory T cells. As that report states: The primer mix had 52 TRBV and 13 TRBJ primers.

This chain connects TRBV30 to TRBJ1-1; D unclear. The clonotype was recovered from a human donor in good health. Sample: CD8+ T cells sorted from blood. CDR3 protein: CAWSSTSIEAFF. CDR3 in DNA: TGTGCCTGGAGCTCTACTAGTATTGAAGCTTTCTTT.